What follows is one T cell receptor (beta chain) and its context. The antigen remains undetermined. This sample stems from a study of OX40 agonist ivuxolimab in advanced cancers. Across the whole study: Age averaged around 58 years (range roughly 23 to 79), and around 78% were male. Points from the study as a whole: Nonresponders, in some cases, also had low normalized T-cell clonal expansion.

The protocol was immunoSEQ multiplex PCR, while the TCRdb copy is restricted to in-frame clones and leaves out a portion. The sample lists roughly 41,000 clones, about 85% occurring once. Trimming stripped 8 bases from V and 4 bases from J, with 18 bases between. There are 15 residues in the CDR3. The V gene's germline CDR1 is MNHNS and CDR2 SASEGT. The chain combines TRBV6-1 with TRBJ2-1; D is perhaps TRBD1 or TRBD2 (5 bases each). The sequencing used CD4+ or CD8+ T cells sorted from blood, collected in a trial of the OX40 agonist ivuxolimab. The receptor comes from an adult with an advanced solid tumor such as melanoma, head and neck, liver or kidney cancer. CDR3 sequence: CASLVTRGAYNEQFF. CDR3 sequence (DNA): TGTGCCAGCCTAGTAACTAGAGGGGCTTACAATGAGCAGTTCTTC.